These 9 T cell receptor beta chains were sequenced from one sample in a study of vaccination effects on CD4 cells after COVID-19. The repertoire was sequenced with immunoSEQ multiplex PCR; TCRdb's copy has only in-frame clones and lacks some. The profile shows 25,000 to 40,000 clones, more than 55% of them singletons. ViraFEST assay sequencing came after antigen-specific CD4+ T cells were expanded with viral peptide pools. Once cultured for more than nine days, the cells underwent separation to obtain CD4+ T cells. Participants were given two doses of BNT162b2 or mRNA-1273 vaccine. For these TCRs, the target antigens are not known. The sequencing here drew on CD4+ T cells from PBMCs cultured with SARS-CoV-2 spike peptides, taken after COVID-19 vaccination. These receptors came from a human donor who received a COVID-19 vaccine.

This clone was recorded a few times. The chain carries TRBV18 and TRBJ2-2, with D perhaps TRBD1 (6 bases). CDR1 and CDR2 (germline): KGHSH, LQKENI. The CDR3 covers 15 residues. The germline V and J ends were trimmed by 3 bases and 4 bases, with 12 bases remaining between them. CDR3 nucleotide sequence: TGTGCCAGCTCACCTCCTCGAGGGGGCACCGGGGAGCTGTTTTTT. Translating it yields CASSPPRGGTGELFF.

The CDR3 nucleotides read TGTGCCAGCTCCTTCATCGCGGGGGGGCCCTACGAGCAGTACTTC. Amino acid sequence: CASSFIAGGPYEQYF. This rearrangement joins TRBV27 to TRBJ2-7; 9 bases match TRBD2. From germline, CDR1 is MNHEY and CDR2 SMNVEV (reference sequence). The CDR3 extends over 15 amino acids. The V gene end was trimmed by 8 bases and the J gene end by 2 bases; junction bases not matched to a gene: 10.

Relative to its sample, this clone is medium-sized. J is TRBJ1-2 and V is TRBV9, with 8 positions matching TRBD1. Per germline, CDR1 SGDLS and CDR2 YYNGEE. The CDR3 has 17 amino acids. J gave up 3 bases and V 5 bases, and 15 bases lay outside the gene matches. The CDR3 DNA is TGTGCCAGCAGGAACCCAAAAGCGGACAGGGCCCACTATGGCTACACCTTC. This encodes CASRNPKADRAHYGYTF.

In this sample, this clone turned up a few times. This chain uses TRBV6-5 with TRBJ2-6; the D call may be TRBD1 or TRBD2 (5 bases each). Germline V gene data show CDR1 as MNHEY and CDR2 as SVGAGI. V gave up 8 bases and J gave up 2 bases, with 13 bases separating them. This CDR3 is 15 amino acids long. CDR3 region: CASGLGVTGANVLTF. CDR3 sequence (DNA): TGTGCCAGCGGATTGGGGGTAACTGGGGCCAACGTCCTGACTTTC.

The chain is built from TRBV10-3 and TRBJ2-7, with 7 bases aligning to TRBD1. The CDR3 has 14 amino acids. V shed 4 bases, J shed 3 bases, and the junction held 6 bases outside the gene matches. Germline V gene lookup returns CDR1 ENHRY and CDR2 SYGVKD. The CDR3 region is CAISAGTAVYEQYF. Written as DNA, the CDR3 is TGTGCCATCAGTGCCGGGACAGCCGTCTACGAGCAGTACTTC.

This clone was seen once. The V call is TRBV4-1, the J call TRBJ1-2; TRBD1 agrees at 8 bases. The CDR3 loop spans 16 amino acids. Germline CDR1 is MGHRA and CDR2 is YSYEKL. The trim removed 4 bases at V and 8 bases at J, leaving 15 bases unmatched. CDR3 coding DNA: TGCGCCAGCAGCCGCTCCCCAGGACAGGGATTCGAGGGCTACACCTTC. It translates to CASSRSPGQGFEGYTF.

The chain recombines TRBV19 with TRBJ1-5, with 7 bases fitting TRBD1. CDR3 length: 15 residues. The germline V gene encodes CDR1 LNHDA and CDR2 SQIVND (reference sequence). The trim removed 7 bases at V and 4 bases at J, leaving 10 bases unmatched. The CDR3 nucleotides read TGTGCCAGTACCCTCCGACAGGGTACTAATCAGCCCCAGCATTTT. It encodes CASTLRQGTNQPQHF.

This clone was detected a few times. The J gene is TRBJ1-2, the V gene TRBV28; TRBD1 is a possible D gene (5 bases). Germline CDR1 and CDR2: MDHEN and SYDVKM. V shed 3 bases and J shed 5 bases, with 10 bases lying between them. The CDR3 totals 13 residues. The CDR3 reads CASSLPGAYGYTF. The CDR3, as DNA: TGTGCCAGCAGTTTGCCCGGGGCTTATGGCTACACCTTC.

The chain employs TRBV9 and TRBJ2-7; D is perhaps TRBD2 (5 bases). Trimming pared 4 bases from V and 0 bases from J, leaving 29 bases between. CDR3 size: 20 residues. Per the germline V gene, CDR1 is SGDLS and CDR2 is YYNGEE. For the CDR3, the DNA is TGTGCCAGCAGCCGGAAGCCGCCGGGAATTCTCAACGCCTTCTCCTACGAGCAGTACTTC. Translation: CASSRKPPGILNAFSYEQYF.